Listed below are T cell receptor beta chains from one sample, sequenced in a study of PD-L1 blockade in urothelial cancer. The protocol was immunoSEQ multiplex PCR, while the TCRdb copy is restricted to in-frame clones and leaves out a portion. The sample consists of some 50,000 clones, about 85% of them appearing once. The sample in question was PBMCs, obtained around atezolizumab (anti-PD-L1) treatment. These receptor sequences come from a man between 50 and 59 years old with urothelial cancer. Both conserved end residues are trimmed from each CDR3.

CDR3 length: 13
V gene: TRBV6-1
CDR3 protein: ASSELAGGPETQY

CDR3 length: 10
V gene: TRBV16
CDR3 protein: ASSRGRETQY

CDR3 length: 14
V gene: TRBV27
CDR3 protein: ASSPLYLATNEKLF

CDR3 length: 14
V gene: TRBV29-1
CDR3 protein: SVGPTSGRTYNEQF

CDR3 length: 13
V gene: TRBV7-9
CDR3 protein: ASSSGQVGSYGYT

CDR3 length: 12
V gene: TRBV6-5
CDR3 protein: ASSNQGGWDGYT

CDR3 length: 10
V gene: TRBV29-1
CDR3 protein: SVHRGTGELF

CDR3 length: 11
V gene: TRBV30
CDR3 protein: AWSLGHQDGYT

CDR3 length: 7
V gene: TRBV29-1
CDR3 protein: STREGYT

CDR3 length: 11
V gene: TRBV27
CDR3 protein: ASSLERGSEAF

CDR3 length: 13
V gene: TRBV5-1
CDR3 protein: ASSSGQGATDTQY

CDR3 length: 14
V gene: TRBV6-6
CDR3 protein: ASSYSFGTQNTEAF

CDR3 length: 15
V gene: TRBV4-2
CDR3 protein: ASSQPKAGYEPSEAF

CDR3 length: 15
V gene: TRBV4-2
CDR3 protein: ASSQVLSGGHWGEQY

CDR3 length: 13
V gene: TRBV9
CDR3 protein: ASSVGTGGAYEQY

CDR3 length: 11
V gene: TRBV7-9
CDR3 protein: ASSPVANYGYT

CDR3 length: 13
V gene: TRBV5-1
CDR3 protein: ASSFSGGSADTQY

CDR3 length: 12
V gene: TRBV30
CDR3 protein: AWSVRRENTEAF

CDR3 length: 13
V gene: TRBV27
CDR3 protein: ASSLGPSAAGELF

CDR3 length: 15
V gene: TRBV27
CDR3 protein: ASSLPGTSGVSDTQY

CDR3 length: 12
V gene: TRBV19
CDR3 protein: ASSIAGGFNEQF

CDR3 length: 12
V gene: TRBV9
CDR3 protein: ASSPDYSNQPQH

CDR3 length: 11
V gene: TRBV30
CDR3 protein: AWSVGRVTEAF

CDR3 length: 13
V gene: TRBV2
CDR3 protein: ASSEGGSSGNTIY

CDR3 length: 14
V gene: TRBV7-9
CDR3 protein: ASIGLAGDAKGEQF

CDR3 length: 13
V gene: TRBV11-3
CDR3 protein: ASSFAGGLGNEQF

CDR3 length: 11
V gene: TRBV30
CDR3 protein: AWSVKGAGELF

CDR3 length: 14
V gene: TRBV6-1
CDR3 protein: ASSDPPGSGTDTQY

CDR3 length: 14
V gene: TRBV11-2
CDR3 protein: ASSLGGGASTDTQY

CDR3 length: 10
V gene: TRBV6-1
CDR3 protein: ASSQTGSRAF

CDR3 length: 14
V gene: TRBV7-8
CDR3 protein: ASSLFGLAVQETQY

CDR3 length: 12
V gene: TRBV6-5
CDR3 protein: ASSYLEGAVEQY

CDR3 length: 11
V gene: TRBV28
CDR3 protein: ATSQDRGEKLF

CDR3 length: 11
V gene: TRBV5-1
CDR3 protein: ASSLSGAETQY

CDR3 length: 12
V gene: TRBV28
CDR3 protein: ASSLRSGGGTQY

CDR3 length: 12
V gene: TRBV11-2
CDR3 protein: ASSLEADSSEQF

CDR3 length: 11
V gene: TRBV10-1
CDR3 protein: ASSPSRGGGQY

CDR3 length: 12
V gene: TRBV28
CDR3 protein: ASTQQGYNQPQH

CDR3 length: 11
V gene: TRBV6-5
CDR3 protein: ASSWGQGSEQY

CDR3 length: 16
V gene: TRBV19
CDR3 protein: ASSLDGLAGGPRGELF

CDR3 length: 14
V gene: TRBV30
CDR3 protein: AWRIGTAFDNSPLH

CDR3 length: 12
V gene: TRBV4-2
CDR3 protein: ASSQYTSAETQY